Listed below are T cell receptor beta chains from one sample, sequenced in a study of PD-1 blockade in classical Hodgkin lymphoma. Clones were sequenced by immunoSEQ multiplex PCR, and TCRdb holds only the in-frame ones, with some missing. The profile covers some 38,000 clones, with about 80% appearing a single time and 16% taken by the ten largest. Source: peripheral blood mononuclear cells (PBMCs), taken before the second cycle of nivolumab. Receptors originate from a human donor with classical Hodgkin lymphoma. Both conserved end residues are part of each CDR3. The order of the fields is CDR3 protein, CDR3 DNA, V gene, clone size, J gene, D gene. D genes are given only for firm matches. Clone sizes are given selectively: once, few, many, or a class where the clone is expanded.

cdr3_aa: CATSSSRGQPQHF
cdr3_nt: TGTGCCACCAGCTCCTCCCGGGGTCAGCCCCAGCATTTT
v_call: TRBV15
clone_size: once
j_call: TRBJ1-5
d_call: NA

cdr3_aa: CASSQPTGVREQYF
cdr3_nt: TGCGCCAGCAGTCAACCGACAGGGGTGAGGGAGCAGTACTTC
v_call: TRBV23-1
clone_size: few
j_call: TRBJ2-7
d_call: TRBD1

cdr3_aa: CASSPPTSTDTQYF
cdr3_nt: TGTGCCAGCAGCCCCCCCACTAGCACAGATACGCAGTATTTT
v_call: TRBV7-2
clone_size: few
j_call: TRBJ2-3
d_call: NA

cdr3_aa: CASTSSGFDGGGRTVNTEAFF
cdr3_nt: TGTGCCAGCACCTCATCAGGGTTTGATGGAGGGGGCCGAACGGTGAACACTGAAGCTTTCTTT
v_call: TRBV27
clone_size: few
j_call: TRBJ1-1
d_call: TRBD1

cdr3_aa: CAWSVGSPVLTF
cdr3_nt: TGTGCCTGGAGTGTAGGGTCCCCTGTCCTGACTTTC
v_call: TRBV30
clone_size: NA
j_call: TRBJ2-6
d_call: NA

cdr3_aa: CASTDFVETNEKLFF
cdr3_nt: TGTGCCAGTACTGACTTTGTCGAGACTAATGAAAAACTGTTTTTT
v_call: TRBV19
clone_size: NA
j_call: TRBJ1-4
d_call: NA

cdr3_aa: CAWSVVNYGYTF
cdr3_nt: TGTGCCTGGAGTGTGGTTAACTATGGCTACACCTTC
v_call: TRBV30
clone_size: NA
j_call: TRBJ1-2
d_call: NA

cdr3_aa: CASSITSQETQYF
cdr3_nt: TGCGCCAGCAGCATCACTAGCCAAGAGACCCAGTACTTC
v_call: TRBV5-1
clone_size: NA
j_call: TRBJ2-5
d_call: NA

cdr3_aa: CASRGPGELFF
cdr3_nt: TGTGCCAGCAGGGGCCCCGGGGAGCTGTTTTTT
v_call: TRBV7-8
clone_size: NA
j_call: TRBJ2-2
d_call: NA

cdr3_aa: CASSQHPGRGSDTQYF
cdr3_nt: TGTGCCAGCAGCCAGCATCCGGGGCGTGGATCAGATACGCAGTATTTT
v_call: TRBV4-2
clone_size: NA
j_call: TRBJ2-3
d_call: NA

cdr3_aa: CASSLFSGEQFF
cdr3_nt: TGCGCCAGCAGCTTGTTCTCTGGGGAGCAGTTCTTC
v_call: TRBV5-1
clone_size: few
j_call: TRBJ2-1
d_call: NA

cdr3_aa: CASSLYPVGSTEAFF
cdr3_nt: TGCGCCAGCAGCTTGTACCCGGTCGGGTCCACTGAAGCTTTCTTT
v_call: TRBV5-1
clone_size: NA
j_call: TRBJ1-1
d_call: NA

cdr3_aa: CASTGTGMWYEQYF
cdr3_nt: TGTGCCAGCACGGGGACAGGGATGTGGTACGAGCAGTACTTC
v_call: TRBV6-1
clone_size: NA
j_call: TRBJ2-7
d_call: TRBD1

cdr3_aa: CASSLSSGAGDTQYF
cdr3_nt: TGTGCCAGCAGCTTATCTAGCGGGGCCGGGGATACGCAGTATTTT
v_call: TRBV11-2
clone_size: NA
j_call: TRBJ2-3
d_call: TRBD2

cdr3_aa: CAITKGGRGSSGVVDEQFF
cdr3_nt: TGTGCCATCACCAAGGGGGGGCGAGGTTCTAGCGGGGTTGTAGATGAGCAGTTCTTC
v_call: TRBV10-3
clone_size: once
j_call: TRBJ2-1
d_call: TRBD2

cdr3_aa: CASSLASSGGRQETQYF
cdr3_nt: TGTGCCAGCAGCTTAGCCTCTAGCGGGGGCCGCCAAGAGACCCAGTACTTC
v_call: TRBV7-6
clone_size: NA
j_call: TRBJ2-5
d_call: TRBD2

cdr3_aa: CASCPGTDTQYF
cdr3_nt: TGTGCCAGCTGCCCGGGGACAGATACGCAGTATTTT
v_call: TRBV25-1
clone_size: NA
j_call: TRBJ2-3
d_call: NA

cdr3_aa: CASSLEWGTDTQYF
cdr3_nt: TGTGCCAGCAGCTTAGAGTGGGGCACAGATACGCAGTATTTT
v_call: TRBV11-2
clone_size: NA
j_call: TRBJ2-3
d_call: NA

cdr3_aa: CASAYGTGTQYF
cdr3_nt: TGTGCCAGCGCCTACGGGACAGGGACGCAGTATTTT
v_call: TRBV6-6
clone_size: NA
j_call: TRBJ2-3
d_call: TRBD1

cdr3_aa: CGSSGQPSYEQYF
cdr3_nt: TGTGGTTCTAGCGGCCAGCCCTCCTACGAGCAGTACTTC
v_call: TRBV6-1
clone_size: NA
j_call: TRBJ2-7
d_call: TRBD2

cdr3_aa: CASSHTGGSGDNSPLHF
cdr3_nt: TGCGCCAGCAGCCACACAGGGGGCTCCGGGGATAATTCACCCCTCCACTTT
v_call: TRBV4-1
clone_size: NA
j_call: TRBJ1-6
d_call: TRBD1

cdr3_aa: CASSESSPFSGNTIYF
cdr3_nt: TGCGCCAGCAGTGAGTCCAGTCCATTCTCTGGAAACACCATATATTTT
v_call: TRBV10-1
clone_size: NA
j_call: TRBJ1-3
d_call: NA

cdr3_aa: CASSQGVQVSYEQYF
cdr3_nt: TGCGCCAGCAGCCAAGGGGTTCAAGTATCCTACGAGCAGTACTTC
v_call: TRBV4-1
clone_size: NA
j_call: TRBJ2-7
d_call: NA

cdr3_aa: CASSVGSGGTYEQYF
cdr3_nt: TGTGCCAGCAGCGTAGGTAGCGGGGGGACCTACGAGCAGTACTTC
v_call: TRBV9
clone_size: NA
j_call: TRBJ2-7
d_call: TRBD2

cdr3_aa: CASSFGTGGLDEQFF
cdr3_nt: TGTGCCAGCAGCTTCGGGACAGGGGGCTTGGATGAGCAGTTCTTC
v_call: TRBV5-6
clone_size: NA
j_call: TRBJ2-1
d_call: TRBD1

cdr3_aa: CASSQHGNAKYEQYF
cdr3_nt: TGTGCCAGCAGCCAACATGGTAACGCGAAGTACGAGCAGTACTTC
v_call: TRBV4-2
clone_size: NA
j_call: TRBJ2-7
d_call: NA

cdr3_aa: CASSRGTAERSPLHF
cdr3_nt: TGTGCCAGCAGCCGTGGGACGGCCGAGCGGTCACCCCTCCACTTT
v_call: TRBV5-8
clone_size: NA
j_call: TRBJ1-6
d_call: NA

cdr3_aa: CASSLVGGENTEAFF
cdr3_nt: TGTGCCAGCAGCTTAGTTGGGGGGGAGAACACTGAAGCTTTCTTT
v_call: TRBV7-2
clone_size: NA
j_call: TRBJ1-1
d_call: NA

cdr3_aa: CASSLSVRSSYNSPLHF
cdr3_nt: TGCGCCAGCAGCCTAAGCGTACGGAGCTCCTATAATTCACCCCTCCACTTT
v_call: TRBV4-1
clone_size: once
j_call: TRBJ1-6
d_call: NA

cdr3_aa: CAIATWDTSTDTQYF
cdr3_nt: TGTGCCATCGCAACCTGGGACACTAGCACAGATACGCAGTATTTT
v_call: TRBV15
clone_size: NA
j_call: TRBJ2-3
d_call: NA

cdr3_aa: CSVESQPQGALRKLFF
cdr3_nt: TGCAGCGTTGAAAGTCAGCCCCAGGGGGCGCTTAGGAAACTGTTTTTT
v_call: TRBV29-1
clone_size: NA
j_call: TRBJ1-4
d_call: TRBD1

cdr3_aa: CASSPREPGANVLTF
cdr3_nt: TGCGCCAGCAGCCCCCGGGAGCCCGGGGCCAACGTCCTGACTTTC
v_call: TRBV5-1
clone_size: NA
j_call: TRBJ2-6
d_call: NA

cdr3_aa: CASSLTNYNEQFF
cdr3_nt: TGTGCCAGCAGCTTAACCAACTACAATGAGCAGTTCTTC
v_call: TRBV7-3
clone_size: NA
j_call: TRBJ2-1
d_call: NA

cdr3_aa: CASSPSGGRVEQFF
cdr3_nt: TGTGCCAGCAGCCCTAGCGGGGGGCGAGTGGAGCAGTTCTTC
v_call: TRBV5-4
clone_size: NA
j_call: TRBJ2-1
d_call: TRBD2

cdr3_aa: CASSLEEGDIQYF
cdr3_nt: TGTGCCAGCAGCTTAGAGGAAGGGGACATTCAGTACTTC
v_call: TRBV7-6
clone_size: NA
j_call: TRBJ2-4
d_call: NA

cdr3_aa: CASSLGASGGGDEQFF
cdr3_nt: TGCGCCAGCAGCTTGGGTGCTAGCGGGGGCGGGGATGAGCAGTTCTTC
v_call: TRBV5-1
clone_size: NA
j_call: TRBJ2-1
d_call: TRBD2

cdr3_aa: CASSWDRTYEQYF
cdr3_nt: TGTGCCAGCAGTTGGGACAGGACCTACGAGCAGTACTTC
v_call: TRBV5-6
clone_size: NA
j_call: TRBJ2-7
d_call: TRBD1

cdr3_aa: CASSTYRDSAQETQYF
cdr3_nt: TGTGCCAGTAGTACTTACCGGGACAGTGCACAAGAGACCCAGTACTTC
v_call: TRBV19
clone_size: NA
j_call: TRBJ2-5
d_call: TRBD1

cdr3_aa: CASSWGSSTDTQYF
cdr3_nt: TGTGCCAGCAGCTGGGGCTCGAGCACAGATACGCAGTATTTT
v_call: TRBV7-2
clone_size: NA
j_call: TRBJ2-3
d_call: NA

cdr3_aa: CASSLGGREDTQYF
cdr3_nt: TGTGCCAGCAGCTTAGGGGGGCGTGAGGATACGCAGTATTTT
v_call: TRBV11-2
clone_size: NA
j_call: TRBJ2-3
d_call: NA

cdr3_aa: CASSQGRGDEQYF
cdr3_nt: TGCGCCAGCAGCCAAGGGCGGGGGGACGAGCAGTACTTC
v_call: TRBV4-3
clone_size: NA
j_call: TRBJ2-7
d_call: TRBD2

cdr3_aa: CASSSSSGYTQYF
cdr3_nt: TGTGCCAGCAGCTCGTCCAGCGGGTATACGCAGTATTTT
v_call: TRBV7-2
clone_size: NA
j_call: TRBJ2-3
d_call: NA

cdr3_aa: CASGGQGIVELFF
cdr3_nt: TGTGCCAGCGGCGGACAGGGCATCGTGGAGCTGTTTTTT
v_call: TRBV7-9
clone_size: NA
j_call: TRBJ2-2
d_call: TRBD1

cdr3_aa: CASSYRGQGGYTF
cdr3_nt: TGTGCCAGCAGTTACAGGGGGCAGGGTGGCTACACCTTC
v_call: TRBV28
clone_size: NA
j_call: TRBJ1-2
d_call: TRBD1

cdr3_aa: CASSQLDRGRRDEQFF
cdr3_nt: TGCGCCAGCAGCCAACTCGATAGGGGGCGTCGAGATGAGCAGTTCTTC
v_call: TRBV4-1
clone_size: once
j_call: TRBJ2-1
d_call: TRBD1

cdr3_aa: CSVSGVVADTQYF
cdr3_nt: TGCAGCGTTTCAGGGGTTGTGGCAGATACGCAGTATTTT
v_call: TRBV29-1
clone_size: NA
j_call: TRBJ2-3
d_call: NA